This passage covers 11 T cell receptor beta chains from one sample sequenced in a study of a mutant IDH1 vaccine in newly diagnosed glioma. Specified time point: week 47, end of study. The investigators gave 300 ug of mutant IDH1 20-mer peptide in each vaccine dose, together with topical imiquimod. Only in-frame clones appear in the TCRdb table, and some are missing; sequencing was by immunoSEQ multiplex PCR. The sample holds some 21,000 clones, approximately 81% seen once. Antigens of these TCRs are unknown. Material: PBMCs, obtained from a glioma patient whose treatment included an IDH1 peptide vaccine. Source of these receptors: a man aged 35-49 years with glioma.

The genes are TRBV7-9 and TRBJ1-1, with a tentative D call TRBD1 (5 bases). Germline V gene data show CDR1 as SEHNR and CDR2 as FQNEAQ (reference sequence). The CDR3 is 14 residues long. The germline V and J ends were trimmed by 5 bases and 2 bases, with 12 bases remaining between them. The CDR3 sequence is CASSPPRGNTEAFF. The CDR3 nucleotides read TGTGCCAGCAGCCCGCCAAGGGGTAACACTGAAGCTTTCTTT.

The genes are TRBV7-6 and TRBJ2-7; 11 positions match TRBD2. The CDR3 has 14 amino acids. J was trimmed by 4 bases and V by 5 bases; bases with no gene match: 4. CDR1 SGHVS and CDR2 FNYEAQ come from the germline V gene. CDR3 bases: TGTGCCAGCAGCCCGGGACTAGCGGTTTACGAGCAGTACTTC. Residues: CASSPGLAVYEQYF.

This chain links TRBV7-2 with TRBJ2-1, with D perhaps TRBD2 (5 bases). This CDR3 is 14 amino acids long. From germline, CDR1 is SGHTA and CDR2 FQGNSA. V lost 5 bases and J lost 3, with 11 bases in between. The DNA of the CDR3 is TGTGCCAGCAGCCCAACTAGTTTCTACAATGAGCAGTTCTTC. The encoded protein is CASSPTSFYNEQFF.

The chain links TRBV4-1 to TRBJ2-6, with D unresolved. CDR1 MGHRA and CDR2 YSYEKL come from the germline V gene. The CDR3 is made up of 19 amino acids. Trimming took off 0 bases at V and 3 bases at J, with 18 bases between the two ends. The CDR3 nucleotides read TGCGCCAGCAGCCAAGATAAGGCGAAGTATCGAGGTGGGGCCAACGTCCTGACTTTC. Protein: CASSQDKAKYRGGANVLTF.

This clone appeared a single time. V and J are TRBV14 and TRBJ1-2; 7 bases agree with TRBD1. Trimming cost V 8 bases and J 5 bases; bases outside gene matches: 11. Looked up from germline, CDR1 is SGHDN and CDR2 is FVKESK. CDR3 length: 14 residues. CDR3 sequence reads: CASGSRQGPYGYTF. The CDR3, as DNA: TGTGCCAGCGGGTCGAGACAGGGCCCGTATGGCTACACCTTC.

This clone was seen more than once but under ten times. The V and J genes are TRBV7-7 and TRBJ2-5; no firm D call. The CDR3 contains 12 residues. Germline CDR1 SSHAT, CDR2 FNYEAQ (reference sequence). The germline V and J ends were trimmed by 3 bases and 5 bases, with 7 bases remaining between them. The CDR3: CASSFNGETQYF. As DNA, the CDR3 is TGTGCCAGCAGCTTTAATGGTGAGACCCAGTACTTC.

Here the CDR3 reads CASSLGGGLGNEKLFF. The CDR3 DNA is TGTGCCAGCAGCTTAGGAGGGGGCCTGGGTAATGAAAAACTGTTTTTT. The chain combines TRBV7-2 with TRBJ1-4; 7 nucleotides agree with TRBD1. Germline V lookup: CDR1 SGHTA, CDR2 FQGNSA. J gave up 4 bases and V 1 base, and 6 bases lay outside the gene matches. This CDR3 contains 16 residues.

The chain employs TRBV27 and TRBJ1-5; perhaps TRBD1 as D (5 bases). Germline-derived CDR1 and CDR2 are MNHEY and SMNVEV (reference sequence). The length of the CDR3 is 16 residues. Trimming left V 2 bases short and J 1 base short, with 12 bases between. DNA of the CDR3: TGTGCCAGCAGTTTAGCGGCAGGGTACAGCAATCAGCCCCAGCATTTT. Its translation: CASSLAAGYSNQPQHF.

J is TRBJ2-7 and V is TRBV6-5; D gene uncertain. Germline lookup yields CDR1 MNHEY and CDR2 SVGAGI. The CDR3 consists of 12 residues. Trimming took off 2 bases at V and 2 bases at J, with 4 bases between the two ends. The CDR3 spells CASSYTPYEQYF. The CDR3 nucleotides read TGTGCCAGCAGTTACACACCCTACGAGCAGTACTTC.

The chain employs TRBV6-5 and TRBJ2-1; 7 positions match TRBD2. The germline V gene encodes CDR1 MNHEY and CDR2 SVGAGI. CDR3 size: 15 residues. J was trimmed by 6 bases and V by 2 bases; bases with no gene match: 7. Written as DNA, the CDR3 is TGTGCCAGCAGTTACGAGTTAGCGGGCCCCAATGAGCAGTTCTTC. Translating gives CASSYELAGPNEQFF.

This chain connects TRBV18 to TRBJ2-7, with a possible D match to TRBD1 (6 bases). The V and J ends lost 5 bases and 6 bases respectively, with 20 bases between them. The germline V gene encodes CDR1 KGHSH and CDR2 LQKENI. This CDR3 spans 15 amino acids. The CDR3 here is CASSGQIPPPVEQYF. The CDR3, as DNA: TGTGCCAGCTCAGGACAGATCCCTCCCCCTGTCGAGCAGTACTTC.